The present entry profiles one T cell receptor beta chain with its context. V lost 6 bases to trimming and J lost 3 bases, with 12 bases between them. This CDR3 region has 14 residues. Germline V gene lookup returns CDR1 SNHLY and CDR2 FYNNEI. The data were taken from a study of shared clonotypes between healthy human individuals. Study at large: Aged between 18 and 49, the donors were a couple of women and a few men.

Execution of the assay was at deep level. Produced via immunoSEQ multiplex PCR; TCRdb's table is partial and in-frame only. In the table there are roughly 500,000 clones, roughly 77% of which are singletons. The chain couples TRBV2 to TRBJ1-3; D is unresolved. This sequence was found in a woman in her thirties or forties in good health. Some clones in this sample may be carry-over from other donors' samples. Sequenced input: PBMCs. The CDR3 loop is CASSVQRYGNTIYF. The DNA for the CDR3 is TGTGCCAGCAGCGTACAGCGGTATGGAAACACCATATATTTT.